Below are 27 T cell receptor beta chains sequenced from a single sample in a study of human T cells and chemical hapten exposure. Via MiXCR, TCRdb re-called the RACE reads, giving one row per CDR3 protein. The repertoire has approximately 97,000 distinct CDR3 sequences, roughly 11% of them found once; the top ten carry around 3%. Time point denoted: patch test 2, 6 weeks after DPC sensitization. Treatment of the sample: therapeutic diphenylcyclopropenone sensitization with weekly scalp DPC. The specimen was whole blood, collected in connection with sensitization to the hapten diphenylcyclopropenone (DPC). The origin of the receptors is a woman aged 40 to 50 with alopecia areata. Some clones in this sample may be carry-over from other donors' samples.

This clonotype has only a few counts. J is TRBJ2-3 and V is TRBV7-8, with 9 bases identical to TRBD2. The CDR3 loop spans 14 amino acids. V shed 7 bases, J shed 5 bases, and the junction held 7 bases outside the gene matches. Germline CDR1 reads SGHVS; CDR2 reads FQNEAQ. CDR3 amino acids: CASTQGSGGDTQYF. CDR3 bases: TGTGCCAGCACCCAGGGTAGCGGGGGAGATACGCAGTATTTT.

This clonotype was found many times. The V and J genes are TRBV29-1 and TRBJ1-1; D remains ambiguous. The CDR3 extends over 13 amino acids. The germline CDR1 and CDR2 sequences are SQVTM and ANQGSEA. The V end lost 4 bases, the J end lost 3 bases, and 12 bases lay between the germline ends. DNA for the CDR3: TGCAGCGTTGGGTTGCTTCAGGACACTGAAGCTTTCTTT. Its translation is CSVGLLQDTEAFF.

This clonotype occurred a few times. The chain joins TRBV6-5 to TRBJ1-6; TRBD1 aligns across 8 bases. The CDR3 runs 16 residues. Unmatched junction bases numbered 6, after V lost 1 base and J lost 7 bases. The germline V gene encodes CDR1 MNHEY and CDR2 SVGAGI. CDR3 amino acids: CASSYFGQGGNSPLHF. The CDR3 bases are TGTGCCAGCAGTTACTTCGGACAGGGAGGCAATTCACCCCTCCACTTT.

This clonotype was detected many times. The V gene is TRBV7-9, the J gene TRBJ2-3; D is uncertain. The CDR3 is made up of 15 amino acids. The ends were cut back, 1 base at V and 1 base at J, with 9 bases in the middle. In germline, CDR1 is SEHNR, CDR2 FQNEAQ (reference sequence). CDR3 in amino acids: CASSLENSGTDTQYF. In DNA, the CDR3 is TGTGCCAGCAGCTTAGAAAATTCGGGCACAGATACGCAGTATTTT.

The chain carries TRBV3-1 and TRBJ1-2; maybe TRBD1 (6 bases). The V and J ends lost 4 bases and 4 bases respectively, with 19 bases between them. Germline V CDR1 and CDR2: LGHDT, YNNKEL (reference sequence). CDR3 length equals 16 residues. The CDR3 DNA is TGTGCCAGCAGCCCCCTCGAGGGGGGATGGAGCTATGGCTACACCTTC. Translation: CASSPLEGGWSYGYTF.

The sample holds many counts of this clonotype. The chain joins TRBV10-3 to TRBJ1-4; no firm D call. Trimming pared 6 bases from V and 7 bases from J, leaving 15 bases between. The length of the CDR3 is 14 residues. Germline CDR1 ENHRY, CDR2 SYGVKD. CDR3 sequence reads: CAIRPGQDGEKLFF. DNA for the CDR3: TGTGCCATCAGACCTGGGCAGGACGGTGAAAAACTGTTTTTT.

There are many counts of this clonotype. V usage is TRBV9 and J usage is TRBJ2-3; D not resolved. Trimming removed 0 bases at V and 4 bases at J, with 12 bases between. Germline loops: CDR1 SGDLS, CDR2 YYNGEE. The CDR3 consists of 15 residues. CDR3 bases: TGTGCCAGCAGCGTAGGGGCCACGCGTTCAGATACGCAGTATTTT. Amino acid sequence: CASSVGATRSDTQYF.

The chain's CDR3 is CASSRDSSYNSPLHF. The CDR3 bases are TGTGCCAGCAGCCGGGACAGCTCCTATAATTCACCCCTCCACTTT. The V call is TRBV9, the J call TRBJ1-6, with 7 bases lining up with TRBD1. Trimming at V came to 4 bases and at J to 0 bases, leaving 1 base not matched to a gene. The CDR3 sequence is 15 residues long. CDR1 is SGDLS and CDR2 is YYNGEE in the germline V gene.

This chain links TRBV5-1 with TRBJ2-7; TRBD2 agrees at 9 bases. The germline gives CDR1 SGHRS, CDR2 YFSETQ. The CDR3 runs 15 residues. The V segment lost 4 bases and the J segment 7 bases; nucleotides outside the gene matches: 12. As DNA, the CDR3 is TGCGCCAGCAGCGGCCTGGCGGGAGGGCCGCGGGAGCAGTACTTC. Its protein is CASSGLAGGPREQYF.

This clonotype appeared many times. The rearrangement links TRBV2 to TRBJ2-2; possibly TRBD2 for D (5 bases). Germline lookup yields CDR1 SNHLY and CDR2 FYNNEI. V lost 0 bases to trimming and J lost 8 bases, with 7 bases between them. The CDR3 consists of 13 residues. Here the CDR3 reads CASSEAGRGELFF. The CDR3 bases are TGTGCCAGCAGTGAAGCGGGGAGAGGGGAGCTGTTTTTT.

This clonotype was recorded many times. The V call is TRBV10-3, the J call TRBJ1-6; 9 bases fit TRBD1. The V and J ends lost 3 bases and 7 bases, in that order; junction bases with no gene match: 1. CDR1 is ENHRY and CDR2 is SYGVKD in the germline V gene. This CDR3 is built from 14 residues. CDR3 in DNA: TGTGCCATCAGTGACGGACAGGGGAATTCACCCCTCCACTTT. It encodes CAISDGQGNSPLHF.

This clonotype showed up just a few times. The CDR3 carries no conserved terminal phenylalanine or tryptophan, so it likely arises from a read error. J is TRBJ1-2 and V is TRBV7-9, with D possibly being TRBD1 (6 bases). CDR1 SEHNR and CDR2 FQNEAQ come from the germline V gene (reference sequence). V was clipped by 3 bases and J by 6 bases, with 14 bases between them. The CDR3 is made up of 14 amino acids. Here the CDR3 reads CASSFGGQGNGYTS. DNA of the CDR3: TGTGCCAGCAGCTTCGGTGGGCAGGGGAATGGCTACACCTCC.

The V call is TRBV9, the J call TRBJ2-2, with D uncertain. The CDR3 has 15 amino acids. V dropped 0 bases and J dropped 4 bases, with 10 bases sitting between them. The germline CDR1 and CDR2 sequences are SGDLS and YYNGEE. In nucleotides, the CDR3 is TGTGCCAGCAGCGTAGCCCCAGTCCGCACCGGGGAGCTGTTTTTT. Residues: CASSVAPVRTGELFF.

In DNA form, the CDR3 reads TGTGCCAGCAGCCAAGGGGTATTACCGTACCAAGAGACCCAGTACTTC. Translation: CASSQGVLPYQETQYF. The V and J genes are TRBV14 and TRBJ2-5; no firm D call. The CDR3 length is 16 residues. V lost 1 base, J lost 0 bases, and 12 bases lay in between. Germline CDR1 is SGHDN and CDR2 is FVKESK.

This chain uses TRBV29-1 with TRBJ2-7; no definite D call. Trimming took 2 bases from V and 0 from J, leaving 5 bases between them. The CDR3 covers 12 residues. Germline V gene data show CDR1 as SQVTM and CDR2 as ANQGSEA. The chain's CDR3 is CSVETASYEQYF. DNA for the CDR3: TGCAGCGTTGAAACCGCCTCCTACGAGCAGTACTTC.

This clonotype was picked up a small number of times. CDR3 sequence (DNA): TGCAGTGCTAGAGTGGCGGGCTCATGGAATGAGCAGTTCTTC. It codes for CSARVAGSWNEQFF. The chain carries TRBV20-1 and TRBJ2-1, with D possibly TRBD2 on 5 matching bases. Looked up from germline, CDR1 is DFQATT and CDR2 is SNEGSKA (reference sequence). The CDR3 spans 14 residues. V was pared by 1 base and J by 7 bases, with 14 bases between.

The sample holds many counts of this clonotype. The chain links TRBV7-9 to TRBJ1-1; D gene unclear. The length of the CDR3 is 12 residues. V lost 1 base, J lost 3 bases, and 3 bases lay in between. Germline assignment: CDR1 SEHNR and CDR2 FQNEAQ (reference sequence). In DNA form, the CDR3 reads TGTGCCAGCAGCTTAGTGGACACTGAAGCTTTCTTT. This codes for CASSLVDTEAFF.

V is TRBV18 and J is TRBJ2-7; the D call may be TRBD1 or TRBD2 (6 bases each). Trimming left V 3 bases short and J 9 bases short, with 18 bases between. CDR3 length: 14 residues. CDR1 KGHSH and CDR2 LQKENI come from the germline V gene. CDR3 residues: CASSPGDPGAVQYF. The CDR3 DNA sequence: TGTGCCAGCTCACCCGGGGACCCGGGGGCCGTGCAGTACTTC.

This clonotype occurred many times. This chain links TRBV7-9 with TRBJ2-1; D call uncertain. This CDR3 is built from 12 residues. Trimming took off 1 base at V and 8 bases at J, with 6 bases between the two ends. Germline CDR1 is SEHNR and CDR2 is FQNEAQ (reference sequence). CDR3 amino acids: CASSLGSDEQFF. The CDR3 region has the DNA TGTGCCAGCAGCTTAGGATCGGATGAGCAGTTCTTC.

The gene calls are TRBV29-1 and TRBJ1-1; 7 bases are a match to TRBD1. Germline V gives CDR1 SQVTM, CDR2 ANQGSEA. The trim removed 5 bases at V and 4 bases at J, leaving 7 bases unmatched. The CDR3 length is 13 residues. The DNA for the CDR3 is TGCAGCGTTTCTCTGGCAGGGGGCACTGAAGCTTTCTTT. Protein sequence: CSVSLAGGTEAFF.

The chain combines TRBV3-1 with TRBJ2-1, with TRBD2 matching over 9 bases. This CDR3 spans 18 amino acids. Germline V gene lookup returns CDR1 LGHDT and CDR2 YNNKEL (reference sequence). J lost 0 bases, V lost 0 bases, and 6 bases had no gene match. The CDR3 spells CASSQEGASGTSYNEQFF. CDR3 DNA: TGTGCCAGCAGCCAAGAAGGGGCTAGCGGGACCTCCTACAATGAGCAGTTCTTC.

Concerning this clonotype itself: This CDR3 is missing its conserved last phenylalanine or tryptophan, likely due to a read error. No DNA is shown, since the ends of the CDR3 on it are uncertain; the CDR3 is the one TCRdb lists. The chain has TRBV7-4 and TRBJ2-7; no check of the table's D call, TRBD2, against the DNA was made. The CDR3 totals 12 residues, both ends included. Germline assignment: CDR1 SGHVT and CDR2 SQSDAQ. Here the CDR3 reads CASSLVGKRPGI.

This clonotype was seen many times. This chain uses TRBV23-1 with TRBJ2-7; a possible D gene is TRBD1 (6 bases). TRBV23-1 belongs to the ORF category, with a function that is uncertain. The length of the CDR3 is 14 residues. The V end lost 6 bases, the J end lost 1 base, and 13 bases lay between the germline ends. In nucleotides, the CDR3 is TGCGCCAGCAGCCCAGGGGCCGAATCCTACGAGCAGTACTTC. Translation gives CASSPGAESYEQYF.

In its sample, this clonotype was seen a few times. This chain connects TRBV4-3 to TRBJ1-5; the match to TRBD1 covers 9 bases. The CDR3 is made up of 17 amino acids. CDR1 and CDR2 (germline): LGHNA, YSLEER. With 1 base clipped from V and 7 bases from J, the junction kept 11 bases outside the gene matches. CDR3 nucleotides: TGCGCCAGCAGCCAAGCTAAACAGGGGGCGCTCCGGCAGCCCCAGCATTTT. Amino acid sequence: CASSQAKQGALRQPQHF.

The CDR3, as DNA: TGTGCCAGCAGCCCCCACGGCAGGCAATCCTACGAGCAGTACTTC. Its protein product is CASSPHGRQSYEQYF. The rearrangement uses TRBV5-4 and TRBJ2-7; D unresolved. V was shortened by 4 bases and J by 1 base, with 15 bases between the two germline ends. CDR1 is SGHNT and CDR2 is YYREEE in the germline V gene (reference sequence). The CDR3 spans 15 residues.

There are a few counts of this clonotype. The chain is built from TRBV4-3 and TRBJ2-6; D remains ambiguous. CDR3 length: 17 amino acids. The V end was cut by 0 bases, the J end by 0 bases, with 9 bases between. Germline lookup yields CDR1 LGHNA and CDR2 YSLEER. The CDR3: CASSQDHSSSGANVLTF. The CDR3 DNA sequence: TGCGCCAGCAGCCAAGATCACTCCAGCTCTGGGGCCAACGTCCTGACTTTC.

The chain links TRBV13 to TRBJ2-7; tentative D call: TRBD1 (7 bases). Trimming took 3 bases from V and 1 from J, leaving 22 bases between them. Per the germline V gene, CDR1 is PRHDT and CDR2 is FYEKMQ (reference sequence). The CDR3 covers 18 residues. The CDR3 sequence: CASSLAGQPTRSSYEQYF. The CDR3 DNA is TGTGCCAGCAGCTTGGCGGGACAGCCAACTAGGAGTTCCTACGAGCAGTACTTC. Full variable domain (remainder filled in from reference TRBV13 and TRBJ2-7): AAGVIQSPRHLIKEKRETATLKCYPIPRHDTVYWYQQGPGQDPQFLISFYEKMQSDKGSIPDRFSAQQFSDYHSELNMSSLELGDSALYFCASSLAGQPTRSSYEQYFGPGTRLTVT.